This record looks at one T cell receptor beta chain sequence and its context. Its antigen is currently unknown. The data stem from a study of T cell responses to AZD1222 COVID-19 vaccine. Whole-study context: Investigators merged groups given second doses at roughly 4 or roughly 12 weeks. General study findings and limits: Vaccine-associated CD4 TCRs spanned spike, dominant at 160-218 and 743-854.

CDR3 length: 15 residues. The V gene's germline CDR1 is SGHVS and CDR2 FNYEAQ. Trimming took off 1 base at V and 0 bases at J, with 8 bases between the two ends. The protocol was immunoSEQ multiplex PCR, while the TCRdb copy is restricted to in-frame clones and leaves out a portion. The sample includes more than 150,000 clones, 90% to 95% of them seen just once. The chain has TRBV7-6 and TRBJ2-3; D remains ambiguous. The material was peripheral blood, obtained on day 0 of AZD1222 vaccination. This sequence was found in an adult in good health. CDR3 protein: CASSLGTASTDTQYF. The CDR3 nucleotides read TGTGCCAGCAGCTTAGGGACGGCAAGCACAGATACGCAGTATTTT.